Listed below are T cell receptor beta chains from one sample, sequenced in a study of regulatory T cells in long-lasting Graves disease. Using its own MiXCR run on the multiplex PCR reads, TCRdb lists one record per CDR3 protein. This sample has 300,000 or so distinct CDR3 sequences, with around 20% found just once. Sequencing was performed on peripheral blood mononuclear cells (PBMCs), taken when the disease was refractory, from a patient treated with antithyroid drugs. These receptors all stem from a female donor with Graves disease. Each CDR3 is given with its conserved first and last residue. The order of the fields is J gene, clone size, D gene, V gene, CDR3 protein, CDR3 DNA. The D gene is left open where the match is weak. Not every row has a clone size; where given, it reads once, few, many or a size class.

>TRBJ2-7|few|TRBD1|TRBV20-1
CSARDAGTGYYEQYF
TGCAGTGCTAGGGACGCAGGGACAGGGTATTACGAGCAGTACTTC
>TRBJ2-2|-|TRBD1|TRBV18
CASSLLPRGQGANTGKLFF
TGTGCCAGCTCACTACTGCCACGGGGACAGGGGGCGAACACCGGGAAGCTGTTTTTT
>TRBJ2-7|-|TRBD1|TRBV10-2
CASSPGTGMPYERYF
TGCGCCAGCAGTCCTGGGACAGGCATGCCCTACGAGCGGTACTTC
>TRBJ1-2|-|-|TRBV6-1
CASQLTVNYGYTF
TGTGCCAGCCAGCTGACAGTCAACTATGGCTACACCTTC
>TRBJ2-2|-|-|TRBV7-2
CASSPGAYTGELFF
TGTGCCAGCAGCCCTGGGGCTTACACCGGGGAGCTGTTTTTT
>TRBJ2-7|-|-|TRBV11-2
CASSFRGNSYEQYF
TGTGCCAGCAGCTTTAGAGGCAATTCCTACGAGCAGTACTTC
>TRBJ1-1|-|TRBD1|TRBV20-1
CSARGRTGREAFF
TGCAGTGCTAGAGGCCGGACAGGTCGTGAAGCTTTCTTT
>TRBJ1-1|few|-|TRBV7-8
CASSLAGIPRGNTEAFF
TGTGCCAGCAGCTTAGCGGGCATCCCAAGGGGGAACACTGAAGCTTTCTTT
>TRBJ1-4|many|-|TRBV20-1
CSATSPGNPLFF
TGCAGTGCTACTTCCCCTGGCAATCCACTGTTTTTT
>TRBJ2-5|many|-|TRBV20-1
CSAKSDKETQYF
TGCAGTGCTAAATCGGATAAAGAGACCCAGTACTTC
>TRBJ1-6|-|TRBD1|TRBV20-1
CSARELRTGNNSPLHF
TGCAGTGCTAGAGAGTTGAGGACAGGGAATAATTCACCCCTCCACTTT
>TRBJ1-4|few|TRBD1|TRBV7-9
CASSLGDRVNEKLFF
TGTGCCAGCAGCTTAGGGGACAGGGTTAATGAAAAACTGTTTTTT
>TRBJ1-2|many|TRBD1|TRBV20-1
CSAPRTGFYGYTF
TGCAGTGCTCCTCGGACAGGCTTCTATGGCTACACCTTC
>TRBJ1-1|many|-|TRBV12-3/TRBV12-4
CASSPDRMNTEAFF
TGTGCCAGCAGTCCAGACAGGATGAACACTGAAGCTTTCTTT
>TRBJ2-5|many|TRBD1|TRBV11-3
CASSLEGQPAETQYF
TGTGCCAGCAGCTTAGAGGGACAGCCGGCGGAGACCCAGTACTTC
>TRBJ2-3|-|TRBD2|TRBV14
CASSATSGRIDTQYF
TGTGCCAGCAGCGCGACTAGCGGGAGGATAGATACGCAGTATTTT
>TRBJ2-7|-|TRBD2|TRBV20-1
CSARTSGRGGEQYF
TGCAGTGCTAGAACTAGCGGGAGAGGGGGAGAGCAGTACTTC
>TRBJ2-5|few|TRBD2|TRBV6-1
CASSPGLALGTQYF
TGTGCCAGCAGCCCGGGACTAGCTTTGGGGACCCAGTACTTC
>TRBJ2-7|many|TRBD2|TRBV28
CASSQGLAGVEQYF
TGTGCCAGCAGTCAGGGACTAGCGGGAGTTGAGCAGTACTTC
>TRBJ2-7|many|TRBD2|TRBV11-2
CASSLGPRTSGFTYEQYF
TGTGCCAGCAGCTTAGGCCCTCGGACTAGCGGATTTACCTACGAGCAGTACTTC
>TRBJ2-5|many|-|TRBV2
CASSGGMGRVGQETQYF
TGTGCCAGCAGTGGGGGTATGGGCAGGGTAGGGCAAGAGACCCAGTACTTC
>TRBJ2-5|many|TRBD2|TRBV12-3/TRBV12-4
CASSFAGVLETQYF
TGTGCCAGCAGTTTCGCGGGAGTACTTGAGACCCAGTACTTC
>TRBJ1-2|many|-|TRBV3-1
CASSQGGAFYGYTF
TGTGCCAGCAGCCAAGGTGGGGCGTTCTATGGCTACACCTTC
>TRBJ1-1|-|-|TRBV20-1
CSARPGGRNTEAFF
TGCAGTGCTAGGCCCGGGGGGAGGAACACTGAAGCTTTCTTT
>TRBJ1-5|-|-|TRBV30
CAWSASGNQPQHF
TGTGCCTGGAGCGCGTCGGGAAATCAGCCCCAGCATTTT
>TRBJ1-5|many|-|TRBV27
CATRRAGSNQPQHF
TGTGCCACTCGGCGGGCGGGTAGCAATCAGCCCCAGCATTTT
>TRBJ1-1|many|TRBD1|TRBV6-1
CASNLNQGARTEAFF
TGTGCCAGCAACCTAAACCAGGGGGCGCGCACTGAAGCTTTCTTT
>TRBJ1-5|few|-|TRBV18
CASSPDLDQPQHF
TGTGCCAGCTCACCGGATTTAGATCAGCCCCAGCATTTT
>TRBJ1-1|many|-|TRBV4-1
CASSQDNTEAFF
TGCGCCAGCAGCCAAGATAACACTGAAGCTTTCTTT
>TRBJ1-1|many|-|TRBV12-3/TRBV12-4
CASSLARLGARGEAFF
TGTGCCAGCAGTTTAGCGCGATTGGGGGCGCGGGGTGAAGCTTTCTTT
>TRBJ2-5|many|-|TRBV7-2
CASSLLGRVQETQYF
TGTGCCAGCAGCCTCCTGGGGCGGGTCCAAGAGACCCAGTACTTC
>TRBJ2-7|few|-|TRBV5-4
CASSSKKPGEGGSYEQYF
TGTGCCAGCAGCTCGAAAAAACCGGGAGAAGGCGGCTCCTACGAGCAGTACTTC
>TRBJ2-5|few|TRBD2|TRBV4-1
CASTLGLAGNSETQYF
TGCGCCAGTACACTTGGACTAGCGGGAAATAGCGAGACCCAGTACTTC
>TRBJ2-5|many|-|TRBV7-2
CASSLGPRETQYF
TGTGCCAGCAGCTTAGGACCGCGAGAGACCCAGTACTTC
>TRBJ2-7|many|TRBD1|TRBV6-2/TRBV6-3
CASRGQGDSYEQYF
TGTGCCAGCCGGGGACAGGGGGATTCCTACGAGCAGTACTTC
>TRBJ1-4|few|-|TRBV5-1
CASSLGGGANLFF
TGTGCCAGCAGCCTTGGTGGGGGGGCCAACCTGTTTTTT
>TRBJ1-2|-|TRBD1|TRBV10-3
CAIRKTGINYGYTF
TGTGCCATCAGGAAGACAGGGATCAACTATGGCTACACCTTC
>TRBJ1-2|-|TRBD1|TRBV3-1
CASSTTGAGDYGYTF
TGTGCCAGCAGCACGACAGGGGCGGGGGACTATGGCTACACCTTC
>TRBJ2-4|-|TRBD1|TRBV5-6
CASSLEQGNIQYF
TGTGCCAGCAGCCTGGAACAGGGGAACATTCAGTACTTC
>TRBJ1-5|many|TRBD1|TRBV2
CASSWGTGSNQPQHF
TGTGCCAGCTCATGGGGGACAGGGAGTAATCAGCCCCAGCATTTT
>TRBJ1-2|-|-|TRBV11-2
CAVSYHPGDYGYTF
TGTGCCGTTTCCTACCATCCGGGGGACTATGGCTACACCTTC
>TRBJ1-1|-|-|TRBV10-3
CAISEPAMAGAEAFF
TGTGCCATCAGTGAGCCCGCTATGGCGGGCGCTGAAGCTTTCTTT
>TRBJ1-1|few|TRBD1|TRBV7-9
CASSSDRDPTEAFF
TGTGCCAGCAGCTCAGACAGGGACCCCACTGAAGCTTTCTTT
>TRBJ1-2|few|-|TRBV15
CATSPLGRVGNPHGYTF
TGTGCCACCAGCCCCCTTGGAAGGGTAGGGAACCCCCATGGCTACACCTTC
>TRBJ2-4|few|TRBD1|TRBV30
CAWSATTGTGQYF
TGTGCCTGGAGTGCTACCACCGGGACAGGGCAGTACTTC
>TRBJ2-7|many|-|TRBV12-3/TRBV12-4
CASSLRVSEQYF
TGTGCCAGCAGTTTGAGGGTGAGCGAGCAGTACTTC
>TRBJ1-1|-|-|TRBV19
CASSIRYRRTEAFF
TGTGCCAGTAGTATAAGATACAGGCGGACTGAAGCTTTCTTT
>TRBJ2-3|many|-|TRBV11-2
CASSLVSGFTDTQYF
TGTGCCAGCAGCTTAGTCAGTGGTTTCACAGATACGCAGTATTTT
>TRBJ1-2|many|-|TRBV12-3/TRBV12-4
CASRPGALYGYTF
TGTGCCAGCCGACCAGGCGCCCTCTATGGCTACACCTTC
>TRBJ2-7|many|-|TRBV10-3
CAISDKSNEQYF
TGTGCCATCAGTGACAAAAGTAACGAGCAGTACTTC
>TRBJ1-5|many|-|TRBV28
CASKGRANQPQHF
TGTGCCAGCAAAGGCCGGGCCAATCAGCCCCAGCATTTT
>TRBJ2-7|-|-|TRBV20-1
CSANHERGESEQYF
TGCAGTGCCAACCACGAGAGAGGGGAGAGCGAGCAGTACTTC
>TRBJ1-1|few|TRBD1|TRBV11-1
CASSFPPMGQTF
TGTGCCAGCAGCTTCCCTCCTATGGGACAGACATTT
>TRBJ1-5|-|TRBD1|TRBV3-1
CASSRAGGVNQPQHF
TGTGCCAGCAGCCGGGCAGGGGGTGTCAATCAGCCCCAGCATTTT